Listed here is a single T cell receptor beta chain. The antigen remains undetermined. These data come from a study of CD8 T cells in Susac syndrome. It was treatment-naive patients with stable or active relapsing-remitting disease who made up the multiple sclerosis controls. Germline lookup yields CDR1 MDHEN and CDR2 SYDVKM. Trimming stripped 5 bases from V and 0 bases from J, with 10 bases between. The CDR3 runs to 14 residues. The study's findings and limits: Only a relatively small number of individuals were included in the TCR sequencing and HLA analysis.

Reverse transcription of about 0.5 to 1 ug RNA was carried out with random hexamers. Across 54 Vbeta and 13 Jbeta, immunoSEQ multiplex PCR amplified TCR beta CDR3. TCRdb processed the immunoSEQ multiplex PCR reads anew with MiXCR; each CDR3 protein has one entry. The sample lists approximately 270,000 distinct CDR3 sequences; just under 95% were seen once. Sequencing was carried out using CD4+ T cells from PBMCs. The clonotype comes from a human donor with multiple sclerosis. The chain has TRBV28 and TRBJ2-5; no reliable D call. CDR3 amino acids: CASSPTSYQETQYF. CDR3 coding DNA: TGTGCCAGCAGTCCCACATCGTACCAAGAGACCCAGTACTTC.